The 10 T cell receptor beta chains reported below all come from one sample, sequenced in a study of T cell responses to AZD1222 COVID-19 vaccine. Data came from immunoSEQ multiplex PCR; TCRdb stores just in-frame clones and leaves some out. This table has some 150,000 clones, around 90% appearing once. The sequencing here drew on peripheral blood, taken on day 0 of MenACWY control vaccination. The receptors shown here come from an adult in good health.

The chain links TRBV27 to TRBJ2-7, with 9 bases lining up with TRBD2. V lost 5 bases to trimming and J lost 2 bases; unmatched junction nucleotides: 7. The CDR3 has 15 amino acids. In germline, CDR1 is MNHEY, CDR2 SMNVEV (reference sequence). DNA for the CDR3: TGTGCCAGCAGTCCTGAGACTAGCGGCCCCTACGAGCAGTACTTC. It codes for CASSPETSGPYEQYF.

The genes are TRBV19 and TRBJ1-4; D is ambiguous. The CDR3 runs to 12 residues. V lost 3 bases and J lost 12, with 11 bases in between. From germline, CDR1 is LNHDA and CDR2 SQIVND (reference sequence). The CDR3 region is CASSIRWQELFF. DNA for the CDR3: TGTGCCAGTAGTATCAGGTGGCAAGAACTGTTTTTT.

The chain has TRBV18 and TRBJ1-2, with TRBD1 as a possible D gene (5 bases). The CDR3 runs to 14 residues. Trimming took off 3 bases at V and 7 bases at J, with 15 bases between the two ends. In germline, CDR1 is KGHSH, CDR2 LQKENI. As DNA, the CDR3 is TGTGCCAGCTCACCGGCAGGGCGTTTTAGTGGCTACACCTTC. Residues: CASSPAGRFSGYTF. The full variable domain, rest sourced from reference TRBV18 and TRBJ1-2, is NAGVMQNPRHLVRRRGQEARLRCSPMKGHSHVYWYRQLPEEGLKFMVYLQKENIIDESGMPKERFSAEFPKEGPSILRIQQVVRGDSAAYFCASSPAGRFSGYTFGSGTRLTVV.

This clone was recorded once. The genes are TRBV27 and TRBJ1-6; TRBD1 matches at 11 bases. With 6 bases clipped from V and 9 bases from J, the junction kept 7 bases outside the gene matches. CDR1 is MNHEY, CDR2 SMNVEV, per germline (reference sequence). The CDR3 runs to 15 residues. CDR3 nucleotide sequence: TGTGCCAGCAGCATCGGGACAGGGGGGATTTCACCCCTCCACTTT. Residues: CASSIGTGGISPLHF.

The gene calls are TRBV3-1 (or the pseudogene TRBV3-2) and TRBJ1-2; D unresolved. With 6 bases removed from V and 6 bases from J, the gap between germline ends came to 26 bases. CDR3 length: 17 residues. The germline gives CDR1 LGHDT, CDR2 YNNKEL (reference sequence). Written as DNA, the CDR3 is TGTGCCAGCAGGCAACGGACCATTTTCCCGGGGTCGGATGGCTACACCTTC. Protein product: CASRQRTIFPGSDGYTF.

This chain links TRBV7-9 with TRBJ1-1; the D is unclear. The V gene's germline CDR1 is SEHNR and CDR2 FQNEAQ (reference sequence). V shed 5 bases and J shed 8 bases, with 6 bases lying between them. The CDR3 loop spans 10 amino acids. CDR3 sequence reads: CASSPIEAFF. The DNA of the CDR3 is TGTGCCAGCAGCCCCATCGAAGCTTTCTTT.

This clone was observed a handful of times. The chain couples TRBV25-1 to TRBJ2-1, with D perhaps TRBD2 (5 bases). Germline CDR1 MGHDK, CDR2 SYGVNS. The CDR3 spans 18 residues. Trimming took 8 bases from V and 1 from J, leaving 24 bases between them. Here the CDR3 reads CASSAAEPSLGSYNEQFF. The CDR3 nucleotides read TGTGCCAGCTCGGCAGCGGAGCCTAGTCTTGGGTCCTACAATGAGCAGTTCTTC.

This clone was observed once. The CDR3 protein is CASSTPTGNTEAFF. The CDR3 DNA reads TGTGCCAGTAGTACCCCGACGGGGAACACTGAAGCTTTCTTT. The genes are TRBV19 and TRBJ1-1; D is unclear. Germline assignment: CDR1 LNHDA and CDR2 SQIVND (reference sequence). CDR3 length equals 14 residues. V was pared by 4 bases and J by 1 base, with 10 bases between.

The genes are TRBV27 and TRBJ1-1; unclear D gene. The CDR3 has 12 residues. V was trimmed by 2 bases and J by 4 bases, leaving 5 bases between them. Germline V gene sequence: CDR1 MNHEY, CDR2 SMNVEV (reference sequence). The CDR3 bases are TGTGCCAGCAGTTTAGATGGCACTGAAGCTTTCTTT. The encoded protein is CASSLDGTEAFF.

The V gene is TRBV6-5, the J gene TRBJ1-5; D is ambiguous. Trimming cost V 5 bases and J 7 bases, with 15 bases left between them. CDR1 and CDR2 from the germline V gene are MNHEY and SVGAGI. This CDR3 is built from 14 residues. Written as DNA, the CDR3 is TGTGCCAGCAGTCGAGGCAGGCCGGGGCAGCCCCAGCATTTT. It yields the protein CASSRGRPGQPQHF.